A single sample is the source of the 10 T cell receptor beta chains below, sequenced in a study of cytomegalovirus exposure and HLA in healthy donors. 13 Jbeta primers and 60 Vbeta primers were used for the PCR. The protocol was immunoSEQ multiplex PCR, while the TCRdb copy is restricted to in-frame clones and leaves out a portion. The sample has 30,000 to 35,000 clones; more than 80% are singletons. The sample taken for sequencing was PBMCs. These receptors originate from a male donor in good health and CMV-seronegative.

This clone has just one count. The rearrangement joins TRBV4-1 to TRBJ2-2, with D unclear. Between the trimmed V and J ends, which lost 0 bases and 5 bases, there was a span of 16 bases. Germline loops: CDR1 MGHRA, CDR2 YSYEKL. The CDR3 consists of 17 residues. The CDR3 region has the DNA TGCGCCAGCAGCCAAGACACGGTAGAGAGGTGGACCGGGGAGCTGTTTTTT. It specifies CASSQDTVERWTGELFF.

This clone was found once. The genes are TRBV5-8 and TRBJ1-2; perhaps TRBD1 as D (6 bases). V gave up 0 bases and J gave up 4 bases, with 22 bases separating them. This CDR3 spans 18 amino acids. The V gene's germline CDR1 is SGHTS and CDR2 YDEGEE. CDR3 sequence reads: CASSLGSNHRAGSYGYTF. The CDR3 DNA reads TGTGCCAGCAGCTTGGGTTCTAACCACAGGGCTGGGAGCTATGGCTACACCTTC.

The V gene is TRBV5-4, the J gene TRBJ2-7; TRBD1 is a possible D gene (5 bases). Germline-derived CDR1 and CDR2 are SGHNT and YYREEE (reference sequence). The V end was cut by 0 bases, the J end by 4 bases, with 8 bases between. The CDR3 has 13 residues. The CDR3 region has the DNA TGTGCCAGCAGCTTGGGGGGCCGTTACGAGCAGTACTTC. This gives the protein CASSLGGRYEQYF. The full variable domain, in which reference TRBV5-4 and TRBJ2-7 provide the parts outside the CDR3, is ETGVTQSPTHLIKTRGQQVTLRCSSQSGHNTVSWYQQALGQGPQFIFQYYREEENGRGNFPPRFSGLQFPNYSSELNVNALELDDSALYLCASSLGGRYEQYFGPGTRLTVT.

This chain joins TRBV15 and TRBJ1-3, with a possible D match to TRBD1 (6 bases). Trimming shortened V by 5 bases and J by 0 bases, and 11 bases separated the two germline ends. CDR3 length equals 15 residues. The germline V gene has CDR1 LNHNV and CDR2 YYDKDF (reference sequence). In nucleotides, the CDR3 is TGTGCCACCAGCGCCAGGGGCGACTCTGGAAACACCATATATTTT. Amino acids: CATSARGDSGNTIYF. Full variable domain (rest looked up from reference TRBV15 and TRBJ1-3): DAMVIQNPRYQVTQFGKPVTLSCSQTLNHNVMYWYQQKSSQAPKLLFHYYDKDFNNEADTPDNFQSRRPNTSFCFLDIRSPGLGDTAMYLCATSARGDSGNTIYFGEGSWLTVV.

V usage is TRBV5-1 and J usage is TRBJ2-7, with 8 positions matching TRBD1. Germline-derived CDR1 and CDR2 are SGHRS and YFSETQ. The CDR3 contains 17 residues. V shed 0 bases and J 2 bases; nucleotides not matched to a gene: 10. DNA for the CDR3: TGCGCCAGCAGCTTGGGGGGGCCCAGGGGGCTCCCCTACGAGCAGTACTTC. This translates into CASSLGGPRGLPYEQYF.

The V gene is TRBV10-3, the J gene TRBJ2-1, with D possibly being TRBD1 (6 bases). CDR1 is ENHRY, CDR2 SYGVKD, per germline. The CDR3 contains 15 residues. The germline V and J ends were trimmed by 2 bases and 4 bases, with 12 bases remaining between them. Here the CDR3 reads CAISEPKQGYNEQFF. CDR3 DNA: TGTGCCATCAGTGAGCCGAAACAGGGATACAATGAGCAGTTCTTC.

The chain is built from TRBV10-3 and TRBJ1-2; weak D call: TRBD1 (6 bases). The V end lost 0 bases, the J end lost 4 bases, and 12 bases lay between the germline ends. The germline CDR1 and CDR2 sequences are ENHRY and SYGVKD. CDR3 length equals 15 residues. CDR3 amino acids: CAISESSIRGYGYTF. The DNA of the CDR3 is TGTGCCATCAGTGAGTCGAGCATCAGGGGCTATGGCTACACCTTC.

The V and J genes are TRBV2 and TRBJ1-2, with a weak D call TRBD1 (5 bases). Trimming removed 5 bases at V and 2 bases at J, with 12 bases between. Germline loops: CDR1 SNHLY, CDR2 FYNNEI. CDR3 size: 14 residues. CDR3 loop: CASSPEGRNYGYTF. The CDR3, as DNA: TGTGCCAGCAGTCCGGAGGGGCGGAACTATGGCTACACCTTC.

The V and J genes are TRBV14 and TRBJ1-1; 10 bases agree with TRBD1. CDR1 is SGHDN and CDR2 is FVKESK in the germline V gene. V lost 4 bases and J lost 5; bases outside the gene matches: 7. The CDR3 runs to 15 residues. The CDR3 sequence: CASSPWTGGWTEAFF. The CDR3 nucleotides are TGTGCCAGCAGCCCATGGACAGGGGGTTGGACTGAAGCTTTCTTT.

The chain employs TRBV27 and TRBJ1-5, with D possibly being TRBD1 (5 bases). The CDR3 is 15 amino acids. Trimming left V 1 base short and J 4 bases short, with 11 bases between. Germline V gene data show CDR1 as MNHEY and CDR2 as SMNVEV (reference sequence). CDR3: CASSLYPRGNQPQHF. In DNA form, the CDR3 reads TGTGCCAGCAGTTTATACCCGCGGGGGAATCAGCCCCAGCATTTT.